This record covers a single T cell receptor (beta chain). V dropped 0 bases and J dropped 4 bases, with 7 bases sitting between them. Per the germline V gene, CDR1 is SGHTS and CDR2 is YDEGEE. The CDR3 consists of 13 residues. The entry originates in a study of blood T cell repertoires in COVID-19. Study-level information: Samples representing acute and convalescent COVID-19 were sourced from the United States, Italy and Spain. Sample material is recorded as cDNA or gDNA derived from T cells, B-cell-depleted T cells, or PBMCs.

Per the original methods: Reference gene primers were amplified, and this amplification served to estimate nucleated cell counts. The data were produced by immunoSEQ multiplex PCR, yet TCRdb's version contains in-frame clones alone and is incomplete. The V and J calls and clone size were taken over from that table, and D and trimming were inferred from the DNA. The sample lists 250,000 to 300,000 clones, about 80% occurring once. This chain joins TRBV5-8 and TRBJ2-5; D is unclear. Material: peripheral blood. The sequence was collected from a woman of 80 years or more with acute or convalescent COVID-19. CDR3 bases: TGTGCCAGCAGCTTGGGGCGGTTAGAGACCCAGTACTTC. Protein sequence: CASSLGRLETQYF.